This T cell receptor (beta chain) was observed in a study of cytomegalovirus exposure and HLA in healthy donors. As for the study in general: An earlier analysis found some 100 million unique TCR beta sequences from about 190 million T cells.

Overall study findings and caveats: Most subjects' HLA-A and HLA-B alleles were reportedly predicted from TCR beta sequences.

On this clone itself: Its antigen is not known.

60 Vbeta and 13 Jbeta primers were used in PCR. The method was immunoSEQ multiplex PCR; TCRdb's version includes in-frame clones alone and lacks a portion of them. The top ten clones hold roughly 0.6% of a sample with about 93,000 clones, roughly four fifths of them seen once. Material: PBMCs. The sequence came from a man aged 25-45 years in good health and CMV-seronegative.

The CDR3 nucleotides are TGTGCCAGCAGTTTGGGGGGGACTGTCACTGAAGCTTTCTTT. Its protein product is CASSLGGTVTEAFF. This chain connects TRBV28 to TRBJ1-1, with D possibly matching TRBD1 (5 bases). The CDR3 totals 14 residues. Trimming pared 3 bases from V and 4 bases from J, leaving 12 bases between. Germline V gene lookup returns CDR1 MDHEN and CDR2 SYDVKM.